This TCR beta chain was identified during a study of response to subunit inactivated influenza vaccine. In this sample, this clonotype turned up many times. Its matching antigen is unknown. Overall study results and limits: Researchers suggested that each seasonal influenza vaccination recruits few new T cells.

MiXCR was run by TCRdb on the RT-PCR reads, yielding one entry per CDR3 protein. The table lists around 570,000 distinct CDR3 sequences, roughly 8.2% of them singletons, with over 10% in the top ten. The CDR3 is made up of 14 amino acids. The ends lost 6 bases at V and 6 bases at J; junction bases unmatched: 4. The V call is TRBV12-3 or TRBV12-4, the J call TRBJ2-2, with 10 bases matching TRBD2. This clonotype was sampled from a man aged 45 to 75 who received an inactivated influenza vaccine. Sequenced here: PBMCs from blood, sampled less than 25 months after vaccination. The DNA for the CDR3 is TGTGCCAGCAGGCTAGCGGGAGCCCCCGGGGAGCTGTTTTTT. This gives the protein CASRLAGAPGELFF.